This is a list of T cell receptor beta chains from one sample in a study of T-cell memory formation after mild COVID-19. TCRdb ran MiXCR on the 5' RACE reads and lists one entry per CDR3 protein. The sample lists about 320,000 distinct CDR3 sequences, 14% occurring once. The sequencing input was PBMCs or a T cell subset sorted from them (not recorded which). The receptors here all came from a man aged 18 to 29 who had mild COVID-19 (a few samples of this study predate the infection). Cell type and time point are not known. Both conserved end residues are part of each CDR3. The order of the fields is D gene, J gene, V gene, clone size, CDR3 DNA, CDR3 protein. A D gene is named only where the DNA matches it firmly. Clone size is shown for a subset of rows, as once, few, many or a class of expanded clone.

>.|TRBJ2-5|TRBV4-2|many
TGTGCCAGCAGCCAAGATTGGATAAGCACCTCGAAGGGGGAGACCCAGTACTTC
CASSQDWISTSKGETQYF
>.|TRBJ2-7|TRBV20-1|.
TGCAGTGCTACGGACACCTACGAGCAGTACTTC
CSATDTYEQYF
>.|TRBJ2-2|TRBV7-9|few
TGTGCCAGCAGCCGGACAGATGGCACCGGGGAGCTGTTTTTT
CASSRTDGTGELFF
>.|TRBJ2-5|TRBV15|.
TGTGCCACCAGCAGAGATAAGGTCCGGGGCTCGGAGACCCAGTACTTC
CATSRDKVRGSETQYF
>TRBD1|TRBJ2-3|TRBV7-9|.
TGTGCCAGCAGCTCCCGACAGGGGTTGGGCACAGATACGCAGTATTTT
CASSSRQGLGTDTQYF
>.|TRBJ2-1|TRBV7-6|few
TGTGCCAGCAGCGGCCTCCGGGGGCGCACCTACAATGAGCAGTTCTTC
CASSGLRGRTYNEQFF
>.|TRBJ1-1|TRBV25-1|few
TGTGCCAGCAGTGATTGGGGGACAAGAGCTTTCTTT
CASSDWGTRAFF
>.|TRBJ2-7|TRBV18|.
TGTGCCAGCTCACATCCAGTAACAATGTCCTACGAGCAGTACTTC
CASSHPVTMSYEQYF
>.|TRBJ1-1|TRBV6-2/TRBV6-3|.
TGTGCCAGCAGTTCCAATAACGACAGGATTGAAGCTTTCTTT
CASSSNNDRIEAFF
>.|TRBJ1-1|TRBV5-1|few
TGCGCCAGCAGCTTACGCAGGGGTTATACTGAAGCTTTCTTT
CASSLRRGYTEAFF
>TRBD1|TRBJ2-2|TRBV6-1|.
TGTGCCAGTACCTTGGGACAGGGGTGGAACGGGGAGCTGTTTTTT
CASTLGQGWNGELFF
>.|TRBJ2-5|TRBV10-3|few
TGTGCCATCAGAATACGACAGGAAGAGACCCAGTACTTC
CAIRIRQEETQYF
>.|TRBJ2-2|TRBV4-1|.
TGCGCCAGCAGCCAAGAAGGACGGGCCCCGAACACCGGGGAGCTGTTTTTT
CASSQEGRAPNTGELFF
>TRBD2|TRBJ2-1|TRBV4-1|many
TGCGCCAGCAGCCAAGATTTGGTCCTAGCGGGGGGTCTCTCCTACAATGAGCAGTTCTTC
CASSQDLVLAGGLSYNEQFF
>.|TRBJ2-2|TRBV5-1|.
TGCGCCAGCAGCTTGAGGCAGGGAGATCTTACCGGGGAGCTGTTTTTT
CASSLRQGDLTGELFF
>TRBD1|TRBJ2-7|TRBV3-1|few
TGTGCCAGCAGCCCCTTGACAGGGGACGTCAGGGAGCAGTACTTC
CASSPLTGDVREQYF
>.|TRBJ1-1|TRBV6-6|.
TGTGCCAGCAGTTACGGGACGCGGGCTGAAGCTTTCTTT
CASSYGTRAEAFF
>.|TRBJ2-2|TRBV3-1|few
TGTGCCAGCAGCCAAGAGTTTTCTGCCGGGGAGCTGTTTTTT
CASSQEFSAGELFF
>TRBD1|TRBJ2-1|TRBV6-4|many
TGTGCCAGCAGTCGCTCGGGACAGGCAAACGATGAGCAGTTCTTC
CASSRSGQANDEQFF
>.|TRBJ2-3|TRBV5-1|few
TGCGCCAGCAGCTTGGACTGGGCTACAGATACGCAGTATTTT
CASSLDWATDTQYF
>TRBD1|TRBJ2-5|TRBV5-4|many
TGTGCCAGTAGCTTACAGGGGGCCGCGGAGACCCAGTACTTC
CASSLQGAAETQYF
>TRBD2|TRBJ2-1|TRBV4-1|few
TGCGCCAGCAGCCTGACTAGCGGGGATCTCCATGAGCAGTTCTTC
CASSLTSGDLHEQFF
>TRBD1|TRBJ2-5|TRBV11-2|few
TGTGCCAGCAGCCACGGACAGGGGCAAGAGACCCAGTACTTC
CASSHGQGQETQYF
>.|TRBJ1-5|TRBV7-9|once
TGTGCCAGCAGCTTAGGAGGATCCAGGGGGCCCCAGCATTTT
CASSLGGSRGPQHF
>.|TRBJ2-7|TRBV7-2|few
TGTGCCAGCAGCTCCCCATCCTACGAGCAGTACTTC
CASSSPSYEQYF
>.|TRBJ1-1|TRBV29-1|few
TGCAGCTCCGACGGGTACACTGAAGCTTTCTTT
CSSDGYTEAFF
>TRBD2|TRBJ2-2|TRBV5-1|many
TGCGCCACCCACGCGGGAGATACAGGGGAGCTGTTTTTT
CATHAGDTGELFF
>TRBD2|TRBJ2-5|TRBV15|few
TGTGCCACCAGCAGAGACGGGGGGGCTTGGGAGACCCAGTACTTC
CATSRDGGAWETQYF
>TRBD1|TRBJ2-5|TRBV6-2/TRBV6-3|many
TGTGCCAGCAGTGGACAGGGTTCAGAGACCCAGTACTTC
CASSGQGSETQYF
>TRBD1|TRBJ2-7|TRBV4-3|many
TGCGCCAGCAGCCAAGGGACAGGGGCGGGATACGAGCAGTACTTC
CASSQGTGAGYEQYF
>.|TRBJ2-3|TRBV5-1|many
TGCGCCAGCAGCTCGAGACCGAGCACAGATACGCAGTATTTT
CASSSRPSTDTQYF
>TRBD1|TRBJ2-3|TRBV11-2|.
TGTGCCAGCAAGACAGGGGTCTCCACAGATACGCAGTATTTT
CASKTGVSTDTQYF
>.|TRBJ1-3|TRBV6-5|few
TGTGCCAGCTACAGTGGGGTAAACACCATATATTTT
CASYSGVNTIYF
>.|TRBJ2-2|TRBV7-2|few
TGTGCCAGCAGCTTAGTCAGTCAGAACACCGGGGAGCTGTTTTTT
CASSLVSQNTGELFF
>.|TRBJ2-3|TRBV6-2/TRBV6-3|.
TGTGCCAGCACAAGCAGGCCGACAGGCAGGTCGGATACGCAGTATTTT
CASTSRPTGRSDTQYF
>.|TRBJ1-5|TRBV7-2|.
TGTGCCAGCAGCGAGAGGATAGCGTTCCGTCAGCCCCAGCATTTT
CASSERIAFRQPQHF
>TRBD1|TRBJ1-2|TRBV7-2|.
TGTGCCAGCAGCTTAGGGGGGACAGGGTCTAACTATGGCTACACCTTC
CASSLGGTGSNYGYTF
>TRBD1|TRBJ2-3|TRBV20-1|few
TGCAGTGCTAGAGCCACGACAGGGTTCGATACGCAGTATTTT
CSARATTGFDTQYF
>.|TRBJ1-5|TRBV20-1|few
TGCAGTGCTCCTAGCCGGACAGTCTCCAATCAGCCCCAGCATTTT
CSAPSRTVSNQPQHF
>.|TRBJ1-4|TRBV19|few
TGTGCCAGTAGTAGCGGACAGTCGGAGATTAAACTGTTTTTT
CASSSGQSEIKLFF
>.|TRBJ2-3|TRBV5-1|many
TGCGCCAGCAGCTTGGAACAGACCACAGATACGCAGTATTTT
CASSLEQTTDTQYF
>.|TRBJ2-3|TRBV7-2|few
TGTGCCAGCAGCGCCACTCGGGGCGGTACGCAGTATTTT
CASSATRGGTQYF